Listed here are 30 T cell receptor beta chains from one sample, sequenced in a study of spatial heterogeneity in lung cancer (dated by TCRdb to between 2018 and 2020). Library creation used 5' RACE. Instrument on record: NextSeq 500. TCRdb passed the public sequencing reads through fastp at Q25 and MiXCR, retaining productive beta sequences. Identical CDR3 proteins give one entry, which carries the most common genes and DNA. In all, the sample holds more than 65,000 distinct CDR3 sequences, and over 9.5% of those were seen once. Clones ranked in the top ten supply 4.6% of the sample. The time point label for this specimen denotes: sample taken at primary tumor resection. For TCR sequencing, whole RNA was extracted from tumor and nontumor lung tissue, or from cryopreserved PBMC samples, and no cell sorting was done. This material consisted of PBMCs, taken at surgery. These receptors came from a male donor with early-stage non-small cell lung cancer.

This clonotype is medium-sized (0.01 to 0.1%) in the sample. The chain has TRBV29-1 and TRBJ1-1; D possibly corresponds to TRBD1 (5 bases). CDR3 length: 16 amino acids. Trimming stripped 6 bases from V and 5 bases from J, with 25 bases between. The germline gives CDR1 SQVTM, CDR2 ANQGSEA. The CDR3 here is CSVVVPGRFSRTEAFF. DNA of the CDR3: TGCAGCGTGGTCGTACCGGGACGATTCTCGAGGACTGAAGCTTTCTTT.

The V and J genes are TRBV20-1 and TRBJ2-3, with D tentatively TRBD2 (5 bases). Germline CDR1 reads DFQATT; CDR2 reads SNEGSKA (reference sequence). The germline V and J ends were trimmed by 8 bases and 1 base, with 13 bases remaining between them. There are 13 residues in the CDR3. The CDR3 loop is CSSSVGGTDTQYF. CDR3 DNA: TGCAGTTCCTCCGTCGGGGGCACAGATACGCAGTATTTT.

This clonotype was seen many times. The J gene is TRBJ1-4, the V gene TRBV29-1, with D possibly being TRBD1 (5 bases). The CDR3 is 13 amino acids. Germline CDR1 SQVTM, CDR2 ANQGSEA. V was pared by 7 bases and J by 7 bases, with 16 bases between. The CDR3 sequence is CSASLQGGEKLFF. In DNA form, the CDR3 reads TGCAGCGCCTCCCTGCAGGGTGGTGAAAAACTGTTTTTT.

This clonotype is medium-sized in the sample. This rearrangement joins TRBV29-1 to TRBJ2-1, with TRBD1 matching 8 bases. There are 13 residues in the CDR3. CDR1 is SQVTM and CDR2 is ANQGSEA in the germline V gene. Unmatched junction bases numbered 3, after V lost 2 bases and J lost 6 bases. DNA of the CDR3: TGCAGCGTTGAACAGGGGGCAGGCAATGAGCAGTTCTTC. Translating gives CSVEQGAGNEQFF.

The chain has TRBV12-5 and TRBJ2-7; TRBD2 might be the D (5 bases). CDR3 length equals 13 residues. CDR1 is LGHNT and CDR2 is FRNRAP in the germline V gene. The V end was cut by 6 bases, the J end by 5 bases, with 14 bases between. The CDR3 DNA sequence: TGTGCTAGTGGGACCGGGATTACGGACGAGCAGTACTTC. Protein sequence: CASGTGITDEQYF.

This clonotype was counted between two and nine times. This CDR3 reads CASSSNRGNEQYF. The CDR3 bases are TGTGCCAGCAGCTCAAACAGGGGGAACGAGCAGTACTTC. The rearrangement links TRBV5-4 to TRBJ2-7; 8 nucleotides align to TRBD1. There are 13 residues in the CDR3. Germline V lookup: CDR1 SGHNT, CDR2 YYREEE (reference sequence). J lost 5 bases, V lost 3 bases, and 4 bases had no gene match. The variable domain in full, with the rest retrieved from reference TRBV5-4 and TRBJ2-7, is ETGVTQSPTHLIKTRGQQVTLRCSSQSGHNTVSWYQQALGQGPQFIFQYYREEENGRGNFPPRFSGLQFPNYSSELNVNALELDDSALYLCASSSNRGNEQYFGPGTRLTVT.

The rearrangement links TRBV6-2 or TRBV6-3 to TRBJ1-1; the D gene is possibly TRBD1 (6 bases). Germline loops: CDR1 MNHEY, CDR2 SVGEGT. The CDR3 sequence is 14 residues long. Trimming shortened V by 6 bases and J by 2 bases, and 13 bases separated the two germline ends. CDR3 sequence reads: CASRVQGGNTEAFF. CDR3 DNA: TGTGCCAGCAGGGTACAGGGTGGAAACACTGAAGCTTTCTTT.

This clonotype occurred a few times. In nucleotides, the CDR3 is TGTGCCAGCAGCAGCGCAGGCGGGAGAACAGATACGCAGTATTTT. The encoded protein is CASSSAGGRTDTQYF. The V call is TRBV7-9, the J call TRBJ2-3; 7 bases are shared with TRBD2. CDR1 SEHNR and CDR2 FQNEAQ come from the germline V gene (reference sequence). CDR3 length equals 15 residues. J lost 3 bases, V lost 5 bases, and 8 bases had no gene match.

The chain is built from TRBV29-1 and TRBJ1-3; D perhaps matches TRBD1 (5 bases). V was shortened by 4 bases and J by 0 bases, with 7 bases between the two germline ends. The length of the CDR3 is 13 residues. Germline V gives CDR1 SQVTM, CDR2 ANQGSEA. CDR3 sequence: CSVGDSSGNTIYF. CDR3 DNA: TGCAGCGTTGGAGACAGCTCTGGAAACACCATATATTTT.

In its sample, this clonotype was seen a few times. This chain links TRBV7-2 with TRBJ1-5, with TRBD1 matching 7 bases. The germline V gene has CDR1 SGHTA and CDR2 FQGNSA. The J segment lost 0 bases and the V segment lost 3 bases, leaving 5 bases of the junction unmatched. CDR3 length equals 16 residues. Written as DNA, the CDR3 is TGTGCCAGCAGCTTTTACGGGACAGTTAGCAATCAGCCCCAGCATTTT. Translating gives CASSFYGTVSNQPQHF.

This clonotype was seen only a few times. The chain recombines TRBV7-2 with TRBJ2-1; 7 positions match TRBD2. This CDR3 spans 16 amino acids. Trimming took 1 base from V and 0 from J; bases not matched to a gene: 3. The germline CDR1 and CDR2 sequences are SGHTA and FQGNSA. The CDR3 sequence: CASSLVGGSSYNEQFF. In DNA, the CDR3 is TGTGCCAGCAGCTTAGTAGGCGGGAGCTCCTACAATGAGCAGTTCTTC.

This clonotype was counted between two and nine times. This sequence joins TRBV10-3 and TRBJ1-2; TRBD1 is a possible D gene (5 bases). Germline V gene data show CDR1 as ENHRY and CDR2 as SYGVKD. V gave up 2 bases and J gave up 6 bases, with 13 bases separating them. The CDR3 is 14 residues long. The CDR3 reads CAISETINRNGYTF. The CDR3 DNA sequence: TGTGCCATCAGTGAGACGATTAACAGGAATGGCTACACCTTC.

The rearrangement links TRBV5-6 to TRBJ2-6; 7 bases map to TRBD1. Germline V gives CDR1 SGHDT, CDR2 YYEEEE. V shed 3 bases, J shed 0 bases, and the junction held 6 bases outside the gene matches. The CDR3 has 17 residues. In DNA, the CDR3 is TGTGCCAGCAGCTGGGGACAGCCCCCCTCTGGGGCCAACGTCCTGACTTTC. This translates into CASSWGQPPSGANVLTF.

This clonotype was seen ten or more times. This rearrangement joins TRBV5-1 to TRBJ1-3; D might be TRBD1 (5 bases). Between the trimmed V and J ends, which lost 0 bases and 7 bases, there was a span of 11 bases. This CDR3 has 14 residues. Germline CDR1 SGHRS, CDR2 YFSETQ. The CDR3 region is CASSLDARDNTIYF. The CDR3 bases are TGCGCCAGCAGCTTGGATGCGAGGGACAACACCATATATTTT.

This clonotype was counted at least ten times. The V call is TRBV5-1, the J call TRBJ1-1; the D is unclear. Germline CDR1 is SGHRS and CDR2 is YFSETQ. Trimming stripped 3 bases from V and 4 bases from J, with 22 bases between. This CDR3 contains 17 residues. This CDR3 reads CASSYLSLGQVGTEAFF. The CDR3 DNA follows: TGCGCCAGCAGCTACCTCTCTTTAGGCCAAGTGGGCACTGAAGCTTTCTTT.

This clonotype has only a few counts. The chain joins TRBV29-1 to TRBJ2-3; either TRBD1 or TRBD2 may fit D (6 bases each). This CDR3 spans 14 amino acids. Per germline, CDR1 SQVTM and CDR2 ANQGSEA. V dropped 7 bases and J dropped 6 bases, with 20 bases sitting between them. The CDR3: CSAPRGGTPDTQYF. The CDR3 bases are TGCAGCGCCCCGAGAGGGGGGACCCCCGATACGCAGTATTTT.

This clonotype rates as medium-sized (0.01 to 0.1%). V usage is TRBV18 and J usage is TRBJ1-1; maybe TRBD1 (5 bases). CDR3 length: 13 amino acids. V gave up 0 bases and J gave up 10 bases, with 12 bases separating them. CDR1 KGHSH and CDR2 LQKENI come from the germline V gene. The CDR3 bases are TGTGCCAGCTCACCACCCAATGGGGCATTAGCTTTCTTT. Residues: CASSPPNGALAFF. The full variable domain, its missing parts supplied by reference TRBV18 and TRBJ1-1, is NAGVMQNPRHLVRRRGQEARLRCSPMKGHSHVYWYRQLPEEGLKFMVYLQKENIIDESGMPKERFSAEFPKEGPSILRIQQVVRGDSAAYFCASSPPNGALAFFGQGTRLTVV.

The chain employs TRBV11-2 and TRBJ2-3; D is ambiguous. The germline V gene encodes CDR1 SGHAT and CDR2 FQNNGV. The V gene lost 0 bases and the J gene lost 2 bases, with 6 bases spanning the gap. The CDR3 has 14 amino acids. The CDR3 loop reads CASSLEQYTDTQYF. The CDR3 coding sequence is TGTGCCAGCAGCTTAGAACAGTACACAGATACGCAGTATTTT.

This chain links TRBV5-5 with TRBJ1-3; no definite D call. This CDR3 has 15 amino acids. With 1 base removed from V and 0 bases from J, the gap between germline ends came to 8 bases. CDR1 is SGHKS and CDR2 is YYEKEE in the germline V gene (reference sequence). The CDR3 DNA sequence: TGTGCCAGCAGCTTGCACCAGAACTCTGGAAACACCATATATTTT. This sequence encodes CASSLHQNSGNTIYF.

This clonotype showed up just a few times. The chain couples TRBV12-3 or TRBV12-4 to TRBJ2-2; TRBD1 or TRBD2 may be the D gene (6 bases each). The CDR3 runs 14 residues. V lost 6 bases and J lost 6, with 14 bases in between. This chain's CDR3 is CASRSQGGAGELFF. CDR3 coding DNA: TGTGCCAGCAGGTCACAGGGAGGAGCCGGGGAGCTGTTTTTT.

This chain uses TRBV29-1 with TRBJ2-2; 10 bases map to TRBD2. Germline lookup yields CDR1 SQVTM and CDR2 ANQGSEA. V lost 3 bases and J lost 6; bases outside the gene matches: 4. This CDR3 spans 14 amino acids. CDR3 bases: TGCAGCGTTGAGAGAAGCGGGGGGGCCGGGGAGCTGTTTTTT. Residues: CSVERSGGAGELFF.

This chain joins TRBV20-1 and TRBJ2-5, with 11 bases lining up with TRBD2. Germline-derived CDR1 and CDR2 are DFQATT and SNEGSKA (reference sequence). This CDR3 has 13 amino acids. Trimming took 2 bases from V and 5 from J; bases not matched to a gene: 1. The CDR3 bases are TGCAGTGCTAGACTAGCGGGAGGTGAGACCCAGTACTTC. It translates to CSARLAGGETQYF.

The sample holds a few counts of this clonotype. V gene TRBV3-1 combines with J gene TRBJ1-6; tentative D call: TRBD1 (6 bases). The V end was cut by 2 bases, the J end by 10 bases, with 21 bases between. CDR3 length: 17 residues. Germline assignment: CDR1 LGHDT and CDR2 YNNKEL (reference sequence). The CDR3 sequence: CASSQRVSGARGSPLHF. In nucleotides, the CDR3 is TGTGCCAGCAGCCAAAGAGTTTCAGGGGCCAGAGGATCACCCCTCCACTTT.

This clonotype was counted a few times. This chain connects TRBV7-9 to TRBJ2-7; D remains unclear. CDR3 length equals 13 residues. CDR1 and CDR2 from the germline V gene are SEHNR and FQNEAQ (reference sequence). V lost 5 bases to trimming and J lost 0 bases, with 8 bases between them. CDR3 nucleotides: TGTGCCAGCAGCCGCCCCCACTCCTACGAGCAGTACTTC. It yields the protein CASSRPHSYEQYF.

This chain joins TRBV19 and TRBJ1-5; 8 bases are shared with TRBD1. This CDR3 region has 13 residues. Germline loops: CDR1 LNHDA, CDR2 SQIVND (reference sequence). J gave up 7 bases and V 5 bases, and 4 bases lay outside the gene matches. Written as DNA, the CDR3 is TGTGCCAGTAGTGCAGGGGGCCGACAGCCCCAGCATTTT. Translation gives CASSAGGRQPQHF.

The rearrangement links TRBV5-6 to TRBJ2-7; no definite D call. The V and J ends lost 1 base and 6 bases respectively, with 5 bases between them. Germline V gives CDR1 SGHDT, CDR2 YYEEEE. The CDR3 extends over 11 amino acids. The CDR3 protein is CASSLLGEQYF. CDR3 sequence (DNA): TGTGCCAGCAGCTTGCTGGGCGAGCAGTACTTC.

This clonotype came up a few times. CDR3 protein: CASSLDGGYNSPLHF. Here the CDR3 DNA reads TGCGCCAGCAGCTTGGACGGTGGTTATAATTCACCCCTCCACTTT. This sequence joins TRBV5-1 and TRBJ1-6; no reliable D call. The CDR3 covers 15 residues. Germline-derived CDR1 and CDR2 are SGHRS and YFSETQ. V was cut by 0 bases and J by 4 bases, with 8 bases left in between.

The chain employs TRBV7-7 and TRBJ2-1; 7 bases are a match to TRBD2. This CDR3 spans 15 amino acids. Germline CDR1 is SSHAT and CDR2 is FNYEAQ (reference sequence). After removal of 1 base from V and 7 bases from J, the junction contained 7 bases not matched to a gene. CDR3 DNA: TGTGCCAGCAGCTTAGGAGTGGGAGGGCCGAATGAGCAGTTCTTC. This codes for CASSLGVGGPNEQFF.

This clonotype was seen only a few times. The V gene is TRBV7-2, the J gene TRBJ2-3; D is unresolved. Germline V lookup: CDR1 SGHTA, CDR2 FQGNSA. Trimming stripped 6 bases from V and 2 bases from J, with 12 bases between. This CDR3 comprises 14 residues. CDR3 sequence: CASSRPNHTDTQYF. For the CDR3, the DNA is TGTGCCAGCAGTCGACCGAACCACACAGATACGCAGTATTTT.

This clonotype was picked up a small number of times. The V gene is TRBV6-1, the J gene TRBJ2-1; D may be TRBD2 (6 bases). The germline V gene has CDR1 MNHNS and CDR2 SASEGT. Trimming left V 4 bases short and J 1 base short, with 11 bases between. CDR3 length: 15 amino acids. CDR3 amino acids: CASSAISGSYNEQFF. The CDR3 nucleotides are TGTGCCAGCAGTGCTATTAGCGGATCCTACAATGAGCAGTTCTTC.